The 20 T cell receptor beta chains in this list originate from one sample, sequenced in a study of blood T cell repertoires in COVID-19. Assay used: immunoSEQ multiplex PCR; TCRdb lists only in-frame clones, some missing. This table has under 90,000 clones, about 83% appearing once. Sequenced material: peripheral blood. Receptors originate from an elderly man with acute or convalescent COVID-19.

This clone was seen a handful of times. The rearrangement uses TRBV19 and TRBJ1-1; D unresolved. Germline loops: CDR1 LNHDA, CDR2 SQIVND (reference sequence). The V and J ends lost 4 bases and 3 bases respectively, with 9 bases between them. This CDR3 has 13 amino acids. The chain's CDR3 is CASSKGRYTEAFF. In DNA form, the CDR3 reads TGTGCCAGTAGTAAAGGCAGGTACACTGAAGCTTTCTTT.

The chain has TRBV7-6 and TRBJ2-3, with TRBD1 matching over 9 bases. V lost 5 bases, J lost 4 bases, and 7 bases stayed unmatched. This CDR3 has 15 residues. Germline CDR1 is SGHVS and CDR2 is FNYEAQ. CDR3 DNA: TGTGCCAGCAGCCCTAACAGGGGGCGGTCAGATACGCAGTATTTT. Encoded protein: CASSPNRGRSDTQYF.

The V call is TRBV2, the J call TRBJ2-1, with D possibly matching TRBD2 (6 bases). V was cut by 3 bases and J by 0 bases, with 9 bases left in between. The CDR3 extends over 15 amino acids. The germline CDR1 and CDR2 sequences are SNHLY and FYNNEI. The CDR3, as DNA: TGTGCCAGCAGTGAGGCCGGGAGCTCCTACAATGAGCAGTTCTTC. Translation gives CASSEAGSSYNEQFF.

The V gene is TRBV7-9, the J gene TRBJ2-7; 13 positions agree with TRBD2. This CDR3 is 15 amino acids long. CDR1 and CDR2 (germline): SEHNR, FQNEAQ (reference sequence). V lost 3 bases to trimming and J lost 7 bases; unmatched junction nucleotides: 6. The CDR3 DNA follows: TGTGCCAGCAGCTTCCCGGGACTAGCGGGGCGGGAGCAGTACTTC. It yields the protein CASSFPGLAGREQYF.

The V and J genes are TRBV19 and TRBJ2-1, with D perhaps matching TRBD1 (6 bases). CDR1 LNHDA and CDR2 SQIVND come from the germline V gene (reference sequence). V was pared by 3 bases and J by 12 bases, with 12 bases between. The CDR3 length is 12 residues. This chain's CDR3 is CASSIPAQGQFF. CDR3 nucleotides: TGTGCCAGTAGTATCCCCGCACAGGGGCAGTTCTTC.

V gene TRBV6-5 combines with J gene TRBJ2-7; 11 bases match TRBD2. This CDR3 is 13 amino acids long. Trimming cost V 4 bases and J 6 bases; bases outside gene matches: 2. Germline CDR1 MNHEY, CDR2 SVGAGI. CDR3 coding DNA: TGTGCCAGCAGTTCACTAGCGGGGGTCGAGCAGTACTTC. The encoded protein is CASSSLAGVEQYF.

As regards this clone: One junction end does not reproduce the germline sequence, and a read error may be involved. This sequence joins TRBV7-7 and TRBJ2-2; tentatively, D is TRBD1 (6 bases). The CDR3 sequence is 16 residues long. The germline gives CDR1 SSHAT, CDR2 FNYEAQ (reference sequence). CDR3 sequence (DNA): TGTGCTAGCAGCCTACAGGGTGCCGGGAACACCGGGGAGCTGTTTTTT. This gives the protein CASSLQGAGNTGELFF.

The CDR3 loop is CASSTPGHYNEQFF. In nucleotides, the CDR3 is TGCGCCAGCAGCACCCCGGGACACTACAATGAGCAGTTCTTC. The chain combines TRBV5-1 with TRBJ2-1; TRBD1 is a possible D gene (6 bases). This CDR3 has 14 amino acids. Germline CDR1 reads SGHRS; CDR2 reads YFSETQ. Between the trimmed V and J ends, which lost 4 bases and 3 bases, there was a span of 11 bases.

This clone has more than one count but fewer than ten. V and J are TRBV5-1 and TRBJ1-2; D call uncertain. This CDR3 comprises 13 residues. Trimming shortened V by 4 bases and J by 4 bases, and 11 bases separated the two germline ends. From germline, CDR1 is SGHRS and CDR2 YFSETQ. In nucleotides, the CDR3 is TGCGCCAGCAGCCCAGACCGGGGCTATGGCTACACCTTC. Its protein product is CASSPDRGYGYTF.

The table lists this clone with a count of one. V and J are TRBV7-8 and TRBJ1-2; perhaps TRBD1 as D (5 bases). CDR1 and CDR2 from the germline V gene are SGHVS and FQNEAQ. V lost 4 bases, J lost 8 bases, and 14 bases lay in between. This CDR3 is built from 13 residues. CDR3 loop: CASSSSGRGGYTF. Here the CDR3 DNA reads TGTGCCAGCAGCTCATCAGGGCGTGGAGGCTACACCTTC.

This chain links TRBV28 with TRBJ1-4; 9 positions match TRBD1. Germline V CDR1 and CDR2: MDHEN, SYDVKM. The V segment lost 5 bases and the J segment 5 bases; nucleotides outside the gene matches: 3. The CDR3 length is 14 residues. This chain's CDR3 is CASSTGQGNEKLFF. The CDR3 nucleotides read TGTGCCAGCAGTACGGGACAGGGAAATGAAAAACTGTTTTTT.

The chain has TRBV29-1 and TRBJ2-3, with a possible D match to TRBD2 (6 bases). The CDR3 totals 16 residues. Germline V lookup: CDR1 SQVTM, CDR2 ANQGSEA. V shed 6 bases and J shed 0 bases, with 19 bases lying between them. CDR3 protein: CSVDGPGLTSTDTQYF. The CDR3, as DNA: TGCAGCGTGGACGGACCGGGACTCACGAGCACAGATACGCAGTATTTT.

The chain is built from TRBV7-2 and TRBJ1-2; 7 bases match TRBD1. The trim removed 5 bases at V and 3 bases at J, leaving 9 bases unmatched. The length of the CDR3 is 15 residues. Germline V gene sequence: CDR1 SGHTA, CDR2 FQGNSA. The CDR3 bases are TGTGCCAGCAGCCGGGACAGAACCGTGGACTATGGCTACACCTTC. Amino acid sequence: CASSRDRTVDYGYTF.

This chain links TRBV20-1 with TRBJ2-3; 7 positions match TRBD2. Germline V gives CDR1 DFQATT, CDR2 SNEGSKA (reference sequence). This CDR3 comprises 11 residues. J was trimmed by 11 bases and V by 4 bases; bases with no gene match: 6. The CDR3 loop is CSANAGDWQYF. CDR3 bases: TGCAGTGCTAATGCGGGAGATTGGCAGTATTTT.

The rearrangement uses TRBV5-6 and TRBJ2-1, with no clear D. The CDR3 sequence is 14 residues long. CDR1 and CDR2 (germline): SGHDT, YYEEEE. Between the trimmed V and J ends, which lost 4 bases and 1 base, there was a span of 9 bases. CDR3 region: CASSPRNSYNEQFF. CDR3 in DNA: TGTGCCAGCAGCCCTAGAAATTCCTACAATGAGCAGTTCTTC.

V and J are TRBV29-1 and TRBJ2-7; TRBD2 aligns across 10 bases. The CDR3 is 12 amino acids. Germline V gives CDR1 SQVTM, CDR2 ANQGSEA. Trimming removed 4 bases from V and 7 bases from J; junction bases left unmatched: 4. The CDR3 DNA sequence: TGCAGCGTTGCGAGTAGCGGGAGGGAGCAGTACTTC. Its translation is CSVASSGREQYF.

Here the CDR3 reads CASSITVGDRVKINYGYTF. The CDR3 nucleotides are TGTGCCAGTAGTATAACTGTCGGGGACAGGGTGAAGATTAACTATGGCTACACCTTC. The chain employs TRBV19 and TRBJ1-2; TRBD1 matches 9 bases. The V and J ends lost 2 bases and 1 base, in that order; junction bases with no gene match: 14. Germline values: CDR1 LNHDA, CDR2 SQIVND (reference sequence). This CDR3 region has 19 residues.

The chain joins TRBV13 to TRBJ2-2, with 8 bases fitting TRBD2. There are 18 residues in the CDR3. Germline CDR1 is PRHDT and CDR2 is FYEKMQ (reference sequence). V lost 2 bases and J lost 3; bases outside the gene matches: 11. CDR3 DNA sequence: TGTGCCAGCAGCTTACAAGCAGCGGGGGCGGTAGACACCGGGGAGCTGTTTTTT. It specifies CASSLQAAGAVDTGELFF.

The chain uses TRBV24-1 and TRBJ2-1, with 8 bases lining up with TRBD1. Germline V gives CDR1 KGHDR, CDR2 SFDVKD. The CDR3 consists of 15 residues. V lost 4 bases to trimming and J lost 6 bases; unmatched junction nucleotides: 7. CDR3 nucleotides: TGTGCCACCAGTGAGAAAGGACAGGGACTCAATGAGCAGTTCTTC. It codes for CATSEKGQGLNEQFF.

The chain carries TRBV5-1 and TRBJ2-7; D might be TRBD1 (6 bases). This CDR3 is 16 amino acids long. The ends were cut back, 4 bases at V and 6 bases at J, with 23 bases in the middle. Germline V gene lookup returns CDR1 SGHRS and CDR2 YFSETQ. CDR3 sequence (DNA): TGCGCCAGCAGCACTTCCCCCCGAGGGGGTAAAGCCGAGCAGTACTTC. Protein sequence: CASSTSPRGGKAEQYF.